A single sample is the source of the 21 T cell receptor beta chains below, sequenced in a study of blood T cell repertoires in COVID-19. TCRdb's table, derived via immunoSEQ multiplex PCR, lists solely in-frame clones and lacks some. The sample holds about 120,000 clones; roughly 87% are singletons and the top ten take roughly 10%. The sequenced sample consisted of peripheral blood. The receptors were gathered from a man older than 75 with acute or convalescent COVID-19.

The rearrangement joins TRBV7-6 to TRBJ2-7; TRBD2 agrees at 11 bases. Per the germline V gene, CDR1 is SGHVS and CDR2 is FNYEAQ. The CDR3 has 15 residues. The V segment lost 5 bases and the J segment 3 bases; nucleotides outside the gene matches: 6. CDR3 in DNA: TGTGCCAGCAGCCAAGGGACTAGCGGTTTCTACGAGCAGTACTTC. Encoded protein: CASSQGTSGFYEQYF.

The V call is TRBV28, the J call TRBJ2-1; D might be TRBD2 (6 bases). With 4 bases removed from V and 4 bases from J, the gap between germline ends came to 14 bases. CDR3 size: 15 residues. Germline loops: CDR1 MDHEN, CDR2 SYDVKM. The CDR3: CASSSSMGGYNEQFF. The CDR3 DNA follows: TGTGCCAGCAGTTCCTCTATGGGGGGATACAATGAGCAGTTCTTC.

The rearrangement uses TRBV29-1 and TRBJ2-5, with D possibly TRBD2 on 7 matching bases. Germline V gene data show CDR1 as SQVTM and CDR2 as ANQGSEA. The CDR3 consists of 15 residues. Trimming stripped 4 bases from V and 3 bases from J, with 18 bases between. DNA of the CDR3: TGCAGCGTTGGGGCTGTCGCGGGGGCGAAAGAGACCCAGTACTTC. It codes for CSVGAVAGAKETQYF.

The chain joins TRBV5-1 to TRBJ2-1; D might be TRBD1 (7 bases). CDR1 is SGHRS and CDR2 is YFSETQ in the germline V gene. V lost 7 bases and J 7 bases, leaving 21 bases between the germline ends. The CDR3 covers 15 residues. This chain's CDR3 is CASSTMGDSGNEQFF. CDR3 coding DNA: TGCGCCAGCTCCACTATGGGGGACAGCGGGAATGAGCAGTTCTTC.

This clone is a singleton in its sample. The rearrangement joins TRBV5-1 to TRBJ2-5; TRBD1 is a possible D gene (5 bases). V lost 2 bases to trimming and J lost 5 bases, with 10 bases between them. This CDR3 comprises 13 residues. Germline CDR1 and CDR2: SGHRS and YFSETQ. The CDR3 region is CASSLKGMETQYF. The CDR3 nucleotides are TGCGCCAGCAGCTTAAAGGGGATGGAGACCCAGTACTTC.

The chain couples TRBV13 to TRBJ2-3; 8 bases line up with TRBD2. V lost 1 base to trimming and J lost 4 bases; unmatched junction nucleotides: 7. Germline CDR1 reads PRHDT; CDR2 reads FYEKMQ (reference sequence). The CDR3 has 16 residues. CDR3 DNA: TGTGCCAGCAGCTTAGTGAGCGGGGGAACGGCAGATACGCAGTATTTT. It codes for CASSLVSGGTADTQYF.

The gene calls are TRBV5-1 and TRBJ2-1; 11 bases are a match to TRBD2. CDR3 length equals 15 residues. Germline V gene sequence: CDR1 SGHRS, CDR2 YFSETQ. V lost 1 base, J lost 7 bases, and 4 bases stayed unmatched. CDR3 loop: CASSLMASGGNEQFF. As DNA, the CDR3 is TGCGCCAGCAGCTTGATGGCTAGCGGGGGGAATGAGCAGTTCTTC.

V and J are TRBV5-1 and TRBJ2-3; weak D call: TRBD2 (6 bases). The ends were cut back, 2 bases at V and 3 bases at J, with 7 bases in the middle. There are 13 residues in the CDR3. Germline values: CDR1 SGHRS, CDR2 YFSETQ. The CDR3 nucleotides are TGCGCCAGCAGCTTCGGGAGAACAGATACGCAGTATTTT. Its translation is CASSFGRTDTQYF. The full variable domain, in which reference TRBV5-1 and TRBJ2-3 provide the parts outside the CDR3, is KAGVTQTPRYLIKTRGQQVTLSCSPISGHRSVSWYQQTPGQGLQFLFEYFSETQRNKGNFPGRFSGRQFSNSRSEMNVSTLELGDSALYLCASSFGRTDTQYFGPGTRLTVL.

The gene calls are TRBV9 and TRBJ1-2; no reliable D call. Per the germline V gene, CDR1 is SGDLS and CDR2 is YYNGEE. This CDR3 contains 14 residues. The germline V and J ends were trimmed by 4 bases and 8 bases, with 18 bases remaining between them. The CDR3 is CASSPETVRGGYTF. The CDR3 bases are TGTGCCAGCAGCCCGGAGACTGTTCGTGGAGGCTACACCTTC.

This chain uses TRBV9 with TRBJ1-3; the D is unclear. Trimming stripped 4 bases from V and 0 bases from J, with 11 bases between. Germline assignment: CDR1 SGDLS and CDR2 YYNGEE. The CDR3 covers 15 residues. The CDR3, as DNA: TGTGCCAGCAGCCTTGAGATTAACTCTGGAAACACCATATATTTT. This codes for CASSLEINSGNTIYF.

The gene calls are TRBV12-3 or TRBV12-4 and TRBJ1-1; D uncertain. V was shortened by 7 bases and J by 6 bases, with 12 bases between the two germline ends. This CDR3 has 12 residues. CDR3 DNA: TGTGCCAGCACCTTGGGTGGGCCTGAAGCTTTCTTT. Its protein product is CASTLGGPEAFF.

In regard to this clone: The junction departs from germline at one end; a sequencing error may be responsible. This chain connects TRBV4-3 to TRBJ1-5, with D tentatively TRBD1 (5 bases). CDR1 is LGHNA, CDR2 YSLEER, per germline. CDR3 length: 15 residues. The CDR3 DNA sequence: TGCGCCAGCAGTCAAGGCCTAGGGGACAATCAGCCCCAGCATTTT. It encodes CASSQGLGDNQPQHF.

This clone was seen once. The chain is built from TRBV10-3 and TRBJ1-1; 8 nucleotides agree with TRBD1. Germline CDR1 reads ENHRY; CDR2 reads SYGVKD. The CDR3 loop spans 14 amino acids. The J segment lost 4 bases and the V segment lost 5 bases, leaving 6 bases of the junction unmatched. The CDR3 here is CAISLDRAGTEAFF. CDR3 bases: TGTGCCATCAGTCTGGACAGGGCGGGCACTGAAGCTTTCTTT.

The chain recombines TRBV30 with TRBJ2-3; TRBD2 agrees at 9 bases. In germline, CDR1 is GTSNPN, CDR2 SVGIG (reference sequence). The CDR3 totals 15 residues. V gave up 2 bases and J gave up 4 bases; unmatched junction bases: 7. CDR3 amino acids: CAWSRGTSSSDTQYF. DNA for the CDR3: TGTGCCTGGAGTAGGGGGACTAGCAGTTCAGATACGCAGTATTTT. The variable domain in full, with the rest retrieved from reference TRBV30 and TRBJ2-3, is SQTIHQWPATLVQPVGSPLSLECTVEGTSNPNLYWYRQAAGRGLQLLFYSVGIGQISSEVPQNLSASRPQDRQFILSSKKLLLSDSGFYLCAWSRGTSSSDTQYFGPGTRLTVL.

This chain joins TRBV6-4 and TRBJ1-5; a weak D match, TRBD1 (5 bases). The CDR3 sequence is 18 residues long. Between the trimmed V and J ends, which lost 9 bases and 0 bases, there was a span of 24 bases. Germline V gene sequence: CDR1 MRHNA, CDR2 SNTAGT. The CDR3 DNA is TGTGCCAGTACGCCCGCAGGGATCTACTGTTATAGCAATCAGCCCCAGCATTTT. As protein: CASTPAGIYCYSNQPQHF.

The chain carries TRBV28 and TRBJ1-1; no definite D call. The V gene's germline CDR1 is MDHEN and CDR2 SYDVKM. This CDR3 is built from 10 residues. The CDR3 reads CVHGNTEAFF. CDR3 sequence (DNA): TGTGTCCACGGGAACACTGAAGCTTTCTTT.

The V and J genes are TRBV24-1 and TRBJ1-5; 10 bases are shared with TRBD1. Germline V gives CDR1 KGHDR, CDR2 SFDVKD. With 7 bases clipped from V and 11 bases from J, the junction kept 13 bases outside the gene matches. The CDR3 consists of 15 residues. The CDR3 sequence is CATSSGTGAVGAQHF. CDR3 sequence (DNA): TGTGCCACCAGCTCCGGGACAGGGGCTGTAGGAGCCCAGCATTTT.

The chain couples TRBV6-5 to TRBJ1-2; no firm D call. There are 12 residues in the CDR3. Germline V gives CDR1 MNHEY, CDR2 SVGAGI. Trimming removed 8 bases at V and 8 bases at J, with 15 bases between. The CDR3 nucleotides read TGTGCCAGCGGCCTCCGGACGGGGGGCTACACCTTC. It translates to CASGLRTGGYTF.

The rearrangement links TRBV28 to TRBJ1-1, with D possibly TRBD1 on 5 matching bases. The CDR3 extends over 15 amino acids. Germline assignment: CDR1 MDHEN and CDR2 SYDVKM. V was shortened by 7 bases and J by 0 bases, with 15 bases between the two germline ends. CDR3 protein: CASILRGGLNTEAFF. The CDR3 DNA is TGTGCCAGCATTCTCCGGGGGGGATTGAACACTGAAGCTTTCTTT.

This sequence joins TRBV11-1 and TRBJ1-2; D perhaps matches TRBD1 (6 bases). V lost 1 base to trimming and J lost 7 bases, with 10 bases between them. This CDR3 is 13 amino acids long. Germline V gene lookup returns CDR1 SGHAT and CDR2 FQDESV (reference sequence). The DNA for the CDR3 is TGTGCCAGCAGCTTAGTCGGGGGGCCTGGCTACACCTTC. Translating it yields CASSLVGGPGYTF.

This clone came up once. The V gene is TRBV19, the J gene TRBJ1-2; the match to TRBD1 covers 10 bases. CDR3 length: 16 amino acids. The V and J ends lost 10 bases and 7 bases, in that order; junction bases with no gene match: 18. The germline V gene has CDR1 LNHDA and CDR2 SQIVND (reference sequence). Written as DNA, the CDR3 is TGTGCCACCCAGGCCCGGGACAGGGGAGCATCTCTTGGCTACACCTTC. This codes for CATQARDRGASLGYTF.